The source of this TCR beta chain is a study of spatial heterogeneity in lung cancer. Whole-study findings and limits: It was found that expanded intratumoral alpha and beta TCR counts tracked tumor mutation counts.

V shed 6 bases and J shed 4 bases, with 15 bases lying between them. The CDR3 extends over 13 amino acids. Germline values: CDR1 SQVTM, CDR2 ANQGSEA. The table lists this clonotype with many counts. The antigen remains undetermined. Within a library made for alpha chains, this beta chain is off target, and its count is uninformative. TCR cDNA molecules each had a unique molecular identifier. TCRdb called the 5' RACE reads again in MiXCR, with one record for every CDR3 protein. The repertoire consists of under 9,500 distinct CDR3 sequences, with just over 8% occurring once and the leading ten covering over 4%. Noted time point: sample taken at primary tumor resection. About 73 TRACERx patients with early, untreated non-small cell lung cancer donated samples. The authors sequenced whole RNA from tumor, nontumor lung or frozen PBMC without sorting.

The clonotype originates from a male donor with early-stage non-small cell lung cancer. The chain uses TRBV29-1 and TRBJ1-1; TRBD1 is a possible D gene (5 bases). This specimen consisted of lung tumor tissue, obtained at surgery. CDR3 nucleotide sequence: TGCAGCGTAGAGAACAGGTCCGGCACTGAAGCTTTCTTT. This translates into CSVENRSGTEAFF.